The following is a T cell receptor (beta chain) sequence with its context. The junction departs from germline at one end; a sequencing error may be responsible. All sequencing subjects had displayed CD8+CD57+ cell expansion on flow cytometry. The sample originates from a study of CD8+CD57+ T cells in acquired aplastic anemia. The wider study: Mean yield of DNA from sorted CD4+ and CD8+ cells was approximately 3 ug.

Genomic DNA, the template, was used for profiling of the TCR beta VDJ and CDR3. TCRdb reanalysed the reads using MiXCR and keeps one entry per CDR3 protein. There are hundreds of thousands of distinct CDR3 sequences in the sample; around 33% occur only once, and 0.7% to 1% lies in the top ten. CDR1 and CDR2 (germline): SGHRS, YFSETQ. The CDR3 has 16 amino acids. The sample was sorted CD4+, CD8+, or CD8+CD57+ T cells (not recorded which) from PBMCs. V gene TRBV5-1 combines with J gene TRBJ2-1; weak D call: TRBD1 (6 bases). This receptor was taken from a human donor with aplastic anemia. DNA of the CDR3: TGCGCCAGCAACTTGGCCCCCAGGGGCAACTACAATGAGCAGTTCTTC. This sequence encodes CASNLAPRGNYNEQFF.